This T cell receptor beta chain was documented in a study of shared clonotypes between healthy human individuals. With regard to this clone: Its antigen is currently unknown.

Findings and limits, study-wide: Between several donors, naive CD4 clonotypes were shared at a level of around 5.1%.

With 8 bases removed from V and 15 bases from J, the gap between germline ends came to 17 bases. Per the germline V gene, CDR1 is MDHEN and CDR2 is SYDVKM. The CDR3 covers 11 residues. The data were produced by immunoSEQ multiplex PCR, yet TCRdb's version contains in-frame clones alone and is incomplete. This table has a few million clones, more than 85% appearing once. There were only Caucasian adults among the donors, and all lived in Nashville, Tennessee. The chain has TRBV28 and TRBJ2-1; D not resolved. Input material: naive CD4+ T cells from PBMCs. The subset here: CD45RA+ positively selected. This TCR derives from a man younger than 30 in good health. Some clones in this sample may be carry-over from other donors' samples. CDR3: CASASSTFWFF. The CDR3, as DNA: TGTGCCAGCGCCTCGAGCACCTTCTGGTTCTTC.